The clone carrying this TCR beta chain was observed a handful of times. This sample stems from a study of T-cell reconstitution after alpha-beta-depleted transplantation in children. In germline, CDR1 is SGHTA, CDR2 FQGNSA. This CDR3 has 16 residues. V shed 4 bases and J shed 2 bases, with 12 bases lying between them. Molecular barcoding with unique molecular identifiers was used for the TCRbeta library. From the PCR reads, TCRdb called clonotypes with MiXCR, one entry per CDR3 protein. The profile shows about 500,000 distinct CDR3 sequences, approximately 30% of them singletons. The rearrangement joins TRBV7-2 to TRBJ2-6; D not certain. This TCR derives from a human donor who donated a stem cell graft to a child with aplastic anemia. The source material was PBMCs from the stem cell graft donor, sampled from the stem cell graft. In nucleotides, the CDR3 is TGTGCCAGCAGCTCAAAAACAAGACCTGGGGCCAACGTCCTGACTTTC. Its protein product is CASSSKTRPGANVLTF.